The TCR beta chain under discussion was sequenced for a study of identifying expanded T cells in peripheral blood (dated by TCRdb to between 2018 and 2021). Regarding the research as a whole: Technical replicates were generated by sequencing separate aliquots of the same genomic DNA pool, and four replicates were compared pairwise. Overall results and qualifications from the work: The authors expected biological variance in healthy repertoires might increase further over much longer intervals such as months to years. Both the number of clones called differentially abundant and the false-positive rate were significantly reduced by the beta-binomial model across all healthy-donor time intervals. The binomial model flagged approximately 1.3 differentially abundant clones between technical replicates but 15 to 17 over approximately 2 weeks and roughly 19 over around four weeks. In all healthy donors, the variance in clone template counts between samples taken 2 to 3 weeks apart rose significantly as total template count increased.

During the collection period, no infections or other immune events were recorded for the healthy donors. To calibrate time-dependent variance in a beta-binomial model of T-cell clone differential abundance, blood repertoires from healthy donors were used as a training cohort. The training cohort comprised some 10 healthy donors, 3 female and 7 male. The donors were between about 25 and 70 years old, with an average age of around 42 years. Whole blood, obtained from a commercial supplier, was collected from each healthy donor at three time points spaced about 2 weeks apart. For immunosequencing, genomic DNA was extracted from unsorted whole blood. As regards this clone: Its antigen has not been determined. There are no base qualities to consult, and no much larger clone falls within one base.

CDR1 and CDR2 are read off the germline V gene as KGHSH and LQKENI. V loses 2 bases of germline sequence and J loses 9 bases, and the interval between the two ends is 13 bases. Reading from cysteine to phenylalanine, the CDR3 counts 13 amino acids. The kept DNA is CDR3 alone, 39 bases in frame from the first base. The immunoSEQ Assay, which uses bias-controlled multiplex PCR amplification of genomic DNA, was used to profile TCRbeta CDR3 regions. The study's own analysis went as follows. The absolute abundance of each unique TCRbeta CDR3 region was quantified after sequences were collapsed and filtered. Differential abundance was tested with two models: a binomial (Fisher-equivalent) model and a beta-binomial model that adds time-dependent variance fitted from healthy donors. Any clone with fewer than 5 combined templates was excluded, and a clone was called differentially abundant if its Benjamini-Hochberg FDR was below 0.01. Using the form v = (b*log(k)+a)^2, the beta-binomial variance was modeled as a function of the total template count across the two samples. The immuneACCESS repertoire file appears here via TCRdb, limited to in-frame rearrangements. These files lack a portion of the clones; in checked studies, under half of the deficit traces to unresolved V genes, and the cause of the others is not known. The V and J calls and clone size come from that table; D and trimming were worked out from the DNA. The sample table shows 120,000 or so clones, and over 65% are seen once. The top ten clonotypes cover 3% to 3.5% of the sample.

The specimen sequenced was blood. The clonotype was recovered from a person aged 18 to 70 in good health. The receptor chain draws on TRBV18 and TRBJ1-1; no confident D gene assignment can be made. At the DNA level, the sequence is TGTGCCAGCTCACCAGAGGTTCGCCTCAAAGCTTTCTTT. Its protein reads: CASSPEVRLKAFF. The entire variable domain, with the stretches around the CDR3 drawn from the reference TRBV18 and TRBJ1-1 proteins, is NAGVMQNPRHLVRRRGQEARLRCSPMKGHSHVYWYRQLPEEGLKFMVYLQKENIIDESGMPKERFSAEFPKEGPSILRIQQVVRGDSAAYFCASSPEVRLKAFFGQGTRLTVV.